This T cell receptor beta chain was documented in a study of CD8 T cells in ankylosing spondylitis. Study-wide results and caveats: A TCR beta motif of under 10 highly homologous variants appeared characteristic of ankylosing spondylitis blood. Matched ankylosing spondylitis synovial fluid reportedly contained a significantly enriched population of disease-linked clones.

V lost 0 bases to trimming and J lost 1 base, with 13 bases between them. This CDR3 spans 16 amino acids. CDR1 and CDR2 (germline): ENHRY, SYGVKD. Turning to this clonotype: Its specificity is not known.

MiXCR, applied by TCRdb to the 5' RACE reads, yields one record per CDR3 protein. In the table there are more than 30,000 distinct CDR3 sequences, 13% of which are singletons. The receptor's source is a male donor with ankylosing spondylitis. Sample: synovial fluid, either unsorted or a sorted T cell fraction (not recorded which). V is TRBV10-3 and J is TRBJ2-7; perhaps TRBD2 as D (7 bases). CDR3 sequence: CAISESGGGASYEQYF. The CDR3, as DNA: TGTGCCATCAGTGAGTCGGGGGGGGGCGCGTCCTACGAGCAGTACTTC.